This T cell receptor beta chain was obtained from a study of identical twins. Study results and caveats: While abundant cord blood beta clonotypes carried fewer insertions, memory repertoires showed no such pattern. For monozygotic twins, models underestimated out-of-frame TCR alpha sharing.

As regards this clonotype: Its antigen is currently unknown.

Using its own MiXCR run on the 5' RACE reads, TCRdb lists one record per CDR3 protein. The sample has hundreds of thousands of distinct CDR3 sequences, 9% to 15% seen once; the top ten hold around 1.6%. Trimming took 4 bases from V and 2 from J, leaving 15 bases between them. Per the germline V gene, CDR1 is SQVTM and CDR2 is ANQGSEA. The CDR3 is made up of 14 amino acids. This sample also belongs to another study, concerning yellow fever vaccine responses in identical twins.

The rearrangement links TRBV29-1 to TRBJ2-7; the D gene is possibly TRBD2 (6 bases). This clonotype was obtained from a woman aged 18-29 years in good health. What was sequenced was PBMCs. The CDR3 loop is CSVAPDYKPYEQYF. CDR3 sequence (DNA): TGCAGCGTTGCCCCGGACTACAAACCCTACGAGCAGTACTTC.